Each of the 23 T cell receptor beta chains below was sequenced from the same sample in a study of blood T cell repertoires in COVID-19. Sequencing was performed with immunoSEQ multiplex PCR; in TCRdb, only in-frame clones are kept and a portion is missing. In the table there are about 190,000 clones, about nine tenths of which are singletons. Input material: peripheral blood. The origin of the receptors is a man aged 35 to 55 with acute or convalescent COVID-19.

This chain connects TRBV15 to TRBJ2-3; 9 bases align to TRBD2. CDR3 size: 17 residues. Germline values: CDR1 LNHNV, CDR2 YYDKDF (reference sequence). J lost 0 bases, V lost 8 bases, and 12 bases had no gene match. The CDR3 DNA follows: TGTGCCACCGCAGGAGTAGCGGGGGTTACTAGCACAGATACGCAGTATTTT. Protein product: CATAGVAGVTSTDTQYF.

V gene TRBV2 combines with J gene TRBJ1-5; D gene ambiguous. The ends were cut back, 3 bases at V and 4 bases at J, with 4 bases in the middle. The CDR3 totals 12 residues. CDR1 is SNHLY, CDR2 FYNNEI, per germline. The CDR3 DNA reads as TGTGCCAGCAGTGACCCTAATCAGCCCCAGCATTTT. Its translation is CASSDPNQPQHF.

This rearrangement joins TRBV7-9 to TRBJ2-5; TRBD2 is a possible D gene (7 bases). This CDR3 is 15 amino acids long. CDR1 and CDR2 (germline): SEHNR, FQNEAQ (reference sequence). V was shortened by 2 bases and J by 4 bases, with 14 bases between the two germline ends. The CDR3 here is CASSLPGGAGETQYF. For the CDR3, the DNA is TGTGCCAGCAGCTTACCGGGGGGCGCGGGAGAGACCCAGTACTTC.

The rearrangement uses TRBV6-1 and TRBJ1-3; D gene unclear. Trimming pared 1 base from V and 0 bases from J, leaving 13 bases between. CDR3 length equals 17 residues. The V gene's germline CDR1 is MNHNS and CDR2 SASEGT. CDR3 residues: CASSEDALLSSGNTIYF. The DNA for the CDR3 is TGTGCCAGCAGTGAAGACGCGCTGCTGAGCTCTGGAAACACCATATATTTT.

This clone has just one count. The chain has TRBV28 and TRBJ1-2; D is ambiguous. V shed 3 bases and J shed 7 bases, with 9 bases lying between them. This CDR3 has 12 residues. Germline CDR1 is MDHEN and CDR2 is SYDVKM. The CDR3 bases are TGTGCCAGCAGTTTCGGAGTAGGTGGCTACACCTTC. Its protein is CASSFGVGGYTF.

For the CDR3, the DNA is TGTGCCAGCAGCTTGGACGGGACAGGGGGCGCGGTTGGCTACACCTTC. This translates into CASSLDGTGGAVGYTF. The chain couples TRBV5-6 to TRBJ1-2; 12 bases agree with TRBD1. V lost 0 bases, J lost 7 bases, and 7 bases stayed unmatched. Germline V gene lookup returns CDR1 SGHDT and CDR2 YYEEEE. This CDR3 is 16 amino acids long.

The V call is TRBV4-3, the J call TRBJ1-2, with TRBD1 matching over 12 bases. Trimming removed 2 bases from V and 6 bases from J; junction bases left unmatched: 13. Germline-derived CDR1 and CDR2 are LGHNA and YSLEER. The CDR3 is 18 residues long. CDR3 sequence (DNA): TGCGCCAGCAGCCAAACGATCCACTCGGGACAGGGGGCGCATGGCTACACCTTC. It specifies CASSQTIHSGQGAHGYTF.

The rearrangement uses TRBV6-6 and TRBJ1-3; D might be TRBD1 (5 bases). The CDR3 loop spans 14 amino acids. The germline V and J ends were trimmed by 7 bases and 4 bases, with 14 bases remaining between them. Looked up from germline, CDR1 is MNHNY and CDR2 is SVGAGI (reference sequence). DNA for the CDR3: TGTGCCAGCAACTCCGGGACTGAAGGAAACACCATATATTTT. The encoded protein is CASNSGTEGNTIYF.

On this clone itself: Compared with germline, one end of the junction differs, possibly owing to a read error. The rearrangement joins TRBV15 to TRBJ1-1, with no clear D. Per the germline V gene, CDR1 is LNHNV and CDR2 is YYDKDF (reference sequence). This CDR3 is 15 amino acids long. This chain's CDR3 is CATSRDRLRNTEAFF. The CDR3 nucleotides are TGTGCCACTAGCAGAGATCGACTTAGGAACACTGAAGCTTTCTTT.

As DNA, the CDR3 is TGTGCCAGCAGCTTATCTTTGGGAGGAGGATATGGCTACACCTTC. Protein: CASSLSLGGGYGYTF. The genes are TRBV11-2 and TRBJ1-2; D is unresolved. This CDR3 is built from 15 residues. Trimming took off 2 bases at V and 5 bases at J, with 15 bases between the two ends. Germline CDR1 reads SGHAT; CDR2 reads FQNNGV. The variable domain in full, completed from reference TRBV11-2 and TRBJ1-2, reads EAGVAQSPRYKIIEKRQSVAFWCNPISGHATLYWYQQILGQGPKLLIQFQNNGVVDDSQLPKDRFSAERLKGVDSTLKIQPAKLEDSAVYLCASSLSLGGGYGYTFGSGTRLTVV.

DNA of the CDR3: TGTGCCAGCAGTCCCGGGACACTTTATGGCTACACCTTC. It translates to CASSPGTLYGYTF. This sequence joins TRBV28 and TRBJ1-2; tentatively, D is TRBD1 (6 bases). The CDR3 is made up of 13 amino acids. V was shortened by 5 bases and J by 5 bases, with 12 bases between the two germline ends. Germline lookup yields CDR1 MDHEN and CDR2 SYDVKM.

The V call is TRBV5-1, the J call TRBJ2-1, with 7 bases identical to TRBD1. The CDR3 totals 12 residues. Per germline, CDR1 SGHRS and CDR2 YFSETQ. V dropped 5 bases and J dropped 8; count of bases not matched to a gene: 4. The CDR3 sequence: CASRDRDHEQFF. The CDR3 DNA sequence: TGCGCCAGCAGAGACAGGGACCATGAGCAGTTCTTC.

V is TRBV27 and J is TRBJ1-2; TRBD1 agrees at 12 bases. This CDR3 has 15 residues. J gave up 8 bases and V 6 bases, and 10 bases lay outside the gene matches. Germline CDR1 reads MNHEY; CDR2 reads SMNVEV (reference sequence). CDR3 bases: TGTGCCAGCAGAGGGGGGACAGGGGGCGCGGGGGGCTACACCTTC. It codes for CASRGGTGGAGGYTF.

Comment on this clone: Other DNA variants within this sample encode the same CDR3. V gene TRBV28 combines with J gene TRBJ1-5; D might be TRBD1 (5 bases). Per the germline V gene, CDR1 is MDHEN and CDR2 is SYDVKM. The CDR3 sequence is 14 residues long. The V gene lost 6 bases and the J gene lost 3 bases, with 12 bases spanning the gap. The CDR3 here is CASSMGGSNQPQHF. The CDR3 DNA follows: TGTGCCAGCAGCATGGGGGGGTCCAATCAGCCCCAGCATTTT.

The CDR3 protein is CASQGGLNGYTF. The CDR3 nucleotides are TGTGCCAGCCAAGGCGGGTTAAATGGCTACACCTTC. The genes are TRBV6-5 and TRBJ1-2; the D is unclear. This CDR3 contains 12 residues. CDR1 is MNHEY, CDR2 SVGAGI, per germline. V gave up 8 bases and J gave up 6 bases, with 13 bases separating them.

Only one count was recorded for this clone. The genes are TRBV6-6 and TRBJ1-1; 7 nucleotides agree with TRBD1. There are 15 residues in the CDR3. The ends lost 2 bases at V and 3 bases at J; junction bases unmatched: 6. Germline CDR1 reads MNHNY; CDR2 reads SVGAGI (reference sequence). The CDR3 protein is CASSYTGARDTEAFF. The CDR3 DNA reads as TGTGCCAGCAGTTACACAGGGGCGCGGGACACTGAAGCTTTCTTT.

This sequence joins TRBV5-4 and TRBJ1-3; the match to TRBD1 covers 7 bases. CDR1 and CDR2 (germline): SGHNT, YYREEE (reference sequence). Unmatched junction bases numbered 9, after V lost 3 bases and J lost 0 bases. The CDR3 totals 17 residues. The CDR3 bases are TGTGCCAGCAGCTATCTTACCGGGACAGCCTCTGGAAACACCATATATTTT. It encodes CASSYLTGTASGNTIYF.

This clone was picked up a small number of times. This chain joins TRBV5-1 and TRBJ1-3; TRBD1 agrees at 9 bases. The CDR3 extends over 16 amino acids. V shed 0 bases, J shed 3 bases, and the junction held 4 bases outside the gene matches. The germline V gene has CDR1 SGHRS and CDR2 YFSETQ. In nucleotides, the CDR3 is TGCGCCAGCAGCTTGGGTGGACAGGGGTATGGAAACACCATATATTTT. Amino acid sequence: CASSLGGQGYGNTIYF.

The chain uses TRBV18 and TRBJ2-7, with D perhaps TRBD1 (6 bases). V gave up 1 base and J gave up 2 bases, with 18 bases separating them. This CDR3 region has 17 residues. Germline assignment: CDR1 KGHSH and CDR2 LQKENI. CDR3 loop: CASSPLPGTPNPYEQYF. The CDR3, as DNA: TGTGCCAGCTCACCACTGCCCGGGACACCCAACCCCTACGAGCAGTACTTC.

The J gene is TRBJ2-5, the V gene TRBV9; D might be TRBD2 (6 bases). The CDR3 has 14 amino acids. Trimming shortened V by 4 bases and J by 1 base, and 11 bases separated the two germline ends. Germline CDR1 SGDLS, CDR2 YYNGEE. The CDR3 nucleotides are TGTGCCAGCAGCTCGGGACTGACCCAAGAGACCCAGTACTTC. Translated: CASSSGLTQETQYF.

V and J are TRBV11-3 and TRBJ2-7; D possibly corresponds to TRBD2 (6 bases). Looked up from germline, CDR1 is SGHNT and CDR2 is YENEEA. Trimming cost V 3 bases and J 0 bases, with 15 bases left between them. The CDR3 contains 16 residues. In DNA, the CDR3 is TGTGCCAGCAGCTTGGAGCGGGCGGAGAGCTCCTACGAGCAGTACTTC. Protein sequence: CASSLERAESSYEQYF.

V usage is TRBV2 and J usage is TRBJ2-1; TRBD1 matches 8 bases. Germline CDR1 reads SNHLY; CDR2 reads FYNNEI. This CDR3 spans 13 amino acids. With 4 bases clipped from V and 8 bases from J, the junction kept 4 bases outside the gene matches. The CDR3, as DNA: TGTGCCAGCAGTGGGACAGGGTCGGATGAGCAGTTCTTC. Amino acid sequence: CASSGTGSDEQFF.

CDR3 nucleotide sequence: TGTGCCACTCATATTACCCGGGGGATTTCCGGGGAGCTGTTTTTT. Amino acids: CATHITRGISGELFF. This chain uses TRBV6-5 with TRBJ2-2; a weak D match, TRBD2 (6 bases). The V end was cut by 10 bases, the J end by 6 bases, with 21 bases between. This CDR3 contains 15 residues. Germline V gene data show CDR1 as MNHEY and CDR2 as SVGAGI.